This TCR beta chain came from a study of identical twins. Findings and limits, study-wide: Clonotypes of the beta chain that were abundant in cord blood carried fewer insertions (memory repertoires showed none). Possibly, invariant MAIT and iNKT cells partly confounded zero-insertion analyses. Models underestimated TCR alpha sharing (out-of-frame) in monozygotic twins.

Trimming removed 3 bases from V and 0 bases from J, with 12 bases in between. Germline V gene lookup returns CDR1 SQVTM and CDR2 ANQGSEA. The CDR3 sequence is 16 residues long. Concerning this clonotype: Its antigen is not identified.

After template switching added a universal primer site, the resulting cDNA carried unique molecular identifiers. TCRdb independently ran MiXCR on the 5' RACE reads; one entry per CDR3 protein. The profile shows 1.5 million to 2 million distinct CDR3 sequences, 25% to 35% of them singletons. The J gene is TRBJ2-6, the V gene TRBV29-1; D unresolved. The source is a newborn girl in good health. The sample consisted of cord blood. The CDR3 sequence: CSVDVAARSGANVLTF. The CDR3 nucleotides are TGCAGCGTTGACGTAGCAGCACGCTCTGGGGCCAACGTCCTGACTTTC.